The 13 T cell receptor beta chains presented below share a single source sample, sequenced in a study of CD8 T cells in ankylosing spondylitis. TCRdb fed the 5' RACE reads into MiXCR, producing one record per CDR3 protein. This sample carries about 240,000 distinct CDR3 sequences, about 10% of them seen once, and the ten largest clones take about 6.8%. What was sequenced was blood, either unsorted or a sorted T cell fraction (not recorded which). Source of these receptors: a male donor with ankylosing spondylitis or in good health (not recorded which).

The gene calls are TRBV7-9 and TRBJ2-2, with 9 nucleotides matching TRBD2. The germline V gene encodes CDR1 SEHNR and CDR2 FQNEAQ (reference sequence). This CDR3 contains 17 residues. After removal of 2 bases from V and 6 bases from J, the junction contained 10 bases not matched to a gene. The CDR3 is CASSLTPGTSTAGELFF. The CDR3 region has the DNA TGTGCCAGCAGCTTAACGCCCGGGACTAGCACGGCCGGGGAGCTGTTTTTT.

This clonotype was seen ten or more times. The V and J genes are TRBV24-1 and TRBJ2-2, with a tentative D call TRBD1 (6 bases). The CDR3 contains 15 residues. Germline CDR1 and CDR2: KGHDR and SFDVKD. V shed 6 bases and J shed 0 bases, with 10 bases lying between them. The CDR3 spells CATSIPGANTGELFF. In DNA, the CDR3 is TGTGCCACCAGTATCCCAGGGGCGAACACCGGGGAGCTGTTTTTT.

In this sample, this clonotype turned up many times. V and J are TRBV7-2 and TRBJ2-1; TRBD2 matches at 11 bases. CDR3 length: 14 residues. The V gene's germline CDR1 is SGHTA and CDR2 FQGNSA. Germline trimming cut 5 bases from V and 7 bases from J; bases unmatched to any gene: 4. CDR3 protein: CASSASGRWNEQFF. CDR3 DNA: TGTGCCAGCAGCGCTAGCGGGAGGTGGAATGAGCAGTTCTTC.

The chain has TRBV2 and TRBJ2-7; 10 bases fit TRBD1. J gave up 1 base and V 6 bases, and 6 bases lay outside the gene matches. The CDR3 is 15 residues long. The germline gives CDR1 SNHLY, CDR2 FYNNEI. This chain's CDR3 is CASRHPGQGSYEQYF. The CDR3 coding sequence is TGTGCCAGCAGGCACCCGGGACAGGGGTCCTACGAGCAGTACTTC.

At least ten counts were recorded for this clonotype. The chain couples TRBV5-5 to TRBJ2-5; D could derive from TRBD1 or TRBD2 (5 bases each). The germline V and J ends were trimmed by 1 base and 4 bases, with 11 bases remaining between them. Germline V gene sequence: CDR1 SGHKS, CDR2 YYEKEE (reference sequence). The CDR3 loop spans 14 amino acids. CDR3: CASSLPGTVETQYF. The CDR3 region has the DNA TGTGCCAGCAGCTTGCCTGGGACCGTAGAGACCCAGTACTTC.

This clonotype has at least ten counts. This chain's CDR3 is CASSSRTKGAFGELFF. The CDR3 region has the DNA TGTGCCAGCAGTTCGAGGACAAAAGGGGCTTTTGGGGAGCTGTTTTTT. This rearrangement joins TRBV6-5 to TRBJ2-2; weak D call: TRBD1 (5 bases). The CDR3 covers 16 residues. Per the germline V gene, CDR1 is MNHEY and CDR2 is SVGAGI. V gave up 4 bases and J gave up 8 bases, with 20 bases separating them.

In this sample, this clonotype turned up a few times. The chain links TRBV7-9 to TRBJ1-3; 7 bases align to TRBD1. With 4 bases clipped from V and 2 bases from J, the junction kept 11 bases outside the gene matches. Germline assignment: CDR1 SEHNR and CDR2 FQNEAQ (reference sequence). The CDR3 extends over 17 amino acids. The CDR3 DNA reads TGTGCCAGCAGCTCCGTCCTCGGGACAGCAACTGGAAACACCATATATTTT. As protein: CASSSVLGTATGNTIYF.

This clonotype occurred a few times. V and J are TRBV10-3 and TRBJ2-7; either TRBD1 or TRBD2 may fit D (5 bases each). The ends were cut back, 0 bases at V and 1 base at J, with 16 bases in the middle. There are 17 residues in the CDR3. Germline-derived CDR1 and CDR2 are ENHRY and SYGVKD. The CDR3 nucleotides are TGTGCCATCAGTGAGTCAGGTTGGAGGACAACTTCCTACGAGCAGTACTTC. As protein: CAISESGWRTTSYEQYF.

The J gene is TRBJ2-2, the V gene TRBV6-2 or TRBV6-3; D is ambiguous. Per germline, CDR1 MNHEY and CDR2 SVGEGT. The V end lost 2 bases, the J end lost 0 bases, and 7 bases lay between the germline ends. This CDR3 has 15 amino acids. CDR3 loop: CASSYDTSNTGELFF. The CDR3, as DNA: TGTGCCAGCAGTTACGACACCTCGAACACCGGGGAGCTGTTTTTT.

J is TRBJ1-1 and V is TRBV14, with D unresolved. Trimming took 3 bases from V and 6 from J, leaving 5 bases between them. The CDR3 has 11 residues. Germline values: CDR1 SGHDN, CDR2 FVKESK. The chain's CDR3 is CASSQGSEAFF. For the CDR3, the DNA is TGTGCCAGCAGCCAGGGTTCTGAAGCTTTCTTT.

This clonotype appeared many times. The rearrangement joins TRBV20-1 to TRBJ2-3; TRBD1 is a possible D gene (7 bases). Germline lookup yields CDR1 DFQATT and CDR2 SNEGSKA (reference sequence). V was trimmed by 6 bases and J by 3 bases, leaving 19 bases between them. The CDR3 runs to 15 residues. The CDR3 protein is CSATRQGGGTDTQYF. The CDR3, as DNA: TGCAGTGCCACAAGACAGGGAGGAGGAACAGATACGCAGTATTTT.

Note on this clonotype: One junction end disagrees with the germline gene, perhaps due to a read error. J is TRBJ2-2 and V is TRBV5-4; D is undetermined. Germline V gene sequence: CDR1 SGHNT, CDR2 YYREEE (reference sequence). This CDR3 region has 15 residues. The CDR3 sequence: CARSSGPCCSGELFF. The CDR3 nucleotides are TGTGCCAGGAGCTCCGGGCCCTGCTGCTCCGGGGAGCTGTTTTTT.

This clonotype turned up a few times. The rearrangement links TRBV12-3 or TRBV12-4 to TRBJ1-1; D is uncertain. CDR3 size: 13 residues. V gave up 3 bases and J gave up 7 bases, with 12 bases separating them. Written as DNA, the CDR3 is TGTGCCAGCAGTTTCGCGAACCGGGGTGAAGCTTTCTTT. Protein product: CASSFANRGEAFF.